Here is one TCR beta chain with its context. Its specificity is unknown. Only CD45RO-negative cells positively selected for CCR7 counted as naive CD8 cells, so terminally differentiated effector memory CD45RA+ cells were excluded. These data come from a study of shared clonotypes between healthy human individuals. Overall study context: With ages of 18 to 49, the donors were two women and three men.

Germline assignment: CDR1 SEHNR and CDR2 FQNEAQ (reference sequence). The CDR3 sequence is 14 residues long. Trimming took off 5 bases at V and 8 bases at J, with 16 bases between the two ends. Overall study results and limits: Sequencing depth was expected to affect clonotype sharing among donors.

At a deep level, the assay was run. Sequencing was performed with immunoSEQ multiplex PCR; in TCRdb, only in-frame clones are kept and a portion is missing. The sample has some 580,000 clones, 95% to 98% seen once. This receptor was identified in a man aged 30 to 45 in good health. The chain recombines TRBV7-9 with TRBJ2-1, with D possibly matching TRBD2 (6 bases). The source material was naive CD8+ T cells sorted from blood. CDR3 protein: CASSPPSDIYEQFF. The DNA of the CDR3 is TGTGCCAGCAGCCCCCCTAGCGATATCTATGAGCAGTTCTTC.